The rows below give T cell receptor beta chains drawn from one sample of a study of T cells in Graves' hyperthyroidism and ophthalmopathy. TCRdb re-called the multiplex PCR reads through MiXCR, storing one row per CDR3 protein. The data contain hundreds of thousands of distinct CDR3 sequences, 14% of them singletons. Sample: blood. The receptor set was obtained from a woman between 18 and 29 years old with Graves' hyperthyroidism. The CDR3 runs from the conserved cysteine through the conserved F or W. Fields, in order: clone size, J gene, V gene, D gene, CDR3 DNA, CDR3 protein. A D gene is named only where the DNA matches it firmly. The size of a clone is reported for some rows only, either as once, few or many, or as a class for expanded clones.

abundance: many
j_gene: TRBJ2-7
v_gene: TRBV9
d_gene: NA
CDR3nt: TGTGCCAGCAGCGTAGGAGCAGGGGACTCCTACGAGCAGTACTTC
CDR3aa: CASSVGAGDSYEQYF

abundance: many
j_gene: TRBJ1-1
v_gene: TRBV5-1
d_gene: TRBD1
CDR3nt: TGCGCCAGCATGTCTATTGACAGGGCCTATGAAGCTTTCTTT
CDR3aa: CASMSIDRAYEAFF

abundance: NA
j_gene: TRBJ1-2
v_gene: TRBV29-1
d_gene: NA
CDR3nt: TGCAGCGTTGCGTGGGGCATCTATGGCTACACCTTC
CDR3aa: CSVAWGIYGYTF

abundance: NA
j_gene: TRBJ1-1
v_gene: TRBV5-1
d_gene: NA
CDR3nt: TGCGCCAGCAGCTTGAAGATGGCGGGGGCGATGAACACTGAAGCTTTCTTT
CDR3aa: CASSLKMAGAMNTEAFF

abundance: many
j_gene: TRBJ2-1
v_gene: TRBV20-1
d_gene: TRBD1
CDR3nt: TGCAGTGCTAGTCGGGGACAGGCCAACAATGAGCAGTTCTTC
CDR3aa: CSASRGQANNEQFF

abundance: many
j_gene: TRBJ1-1
v_gene: TRBV20-1
d_gene: NA
CDR3nt: TGCAGTGCGCGGAAGGGGTCCCAAGACACTGAAGCTTTCTTT
CDR3aa: CSARKGSQDTEAFF

abundance: many
j_gene: TRBJ2-7
v_gene: TRBV9
d_gene: NA
CDR3nt: TGTGCCAGCAGCGTAGCGCTGGGACGTTACGAGCAGTACTTC
CDR3aa: CASSVALGRYEQYF

abundance: many
j_gene: TRBJ2-7
v_gene: TRBV5-6
d_gene: TRBD1
CDR3nt: TGTGCCAGCAGCTCCCGGGACAGCTCCTACGAGCAGTACTTC
CDR3aa: CASSSRDSSYEQYF

abundance: many
j_gene: TRBJ2-3
v_gene: TRBV20-1
d_gene: TRBD2
CDR3nt: TGCAGTGCTAGCGGGCTAGCGGACCTCAAACACACAGATACGCAGTATTTT
CDR3aa: CSASGLADLKHTDTQYF

abundance: NA
j_gene: TRBJ2-7
v_gene: TRBV27
d_gene: NA
CDR3nt: TGTGCCAGCGGTCGGGACTCATCAGGCTACGAGCAGTACTTC
CDR3aa: CASGRDSSGYEQYF

abundance: many
j_gene: TRBJ2-1
v_gene: TRBV28
d_gene: NA
CDR3nt: TGTGCCAGCAGTTTATCCCTCAATGAGCAGTTCTTC
CDR3aa: CASSLSLNEQFF

abundance: few
j_gene: TRBJ1-2
v_gene: TRBV18
d_gene: NA
CDR3nt: TGTGCCAGCTCACCGGGAGAGGACTATGGCTACACCTTC
CDR3aa: CASSPGEDYGYTF

abundance: many
j_gene: TRBJ2-1
v_gene: TRBV5-1
d_gene: TRBD1
CDR3nt: TGCGCCAGCAGCTTGATCACAGGGGGCTTCTATGAGCAGTTCTTC
CDR3aa: CASSLITGGFYEQFF

abundance: many
j_gene: TRBJ2-7
v_gene: TRBV7-8
d_gene: NA
CDR3nt: TGTGCCAGCAGCTTATTGGAGACAGGCGCCTCCTACGAGCAGTACTTC
CDR3aa: CASSLLETGASYEQYF

abundance: few
j_gene: TRBJ2-1
v_gene: TRBV7-6
d_gene: TRBD2
CDR3nt: TGTGCCAGCAGCTTATTTGGGACTAGCGGGAGAGACCTCTTCAATGAGCAGTTCTTC
CDR3aa: CASSLFGTSGRDLFNEQFF

abundance: NA
j_gene: TRBJ2-5
v_gene: TRBV29-1
d_gene: NA
CDR3nt: TGCAGCGTTGAGCTCCGGGAGACCCAGTACTTC
CDR3aa: CSVELRETQYF

abundance: few
j_gene: TRBJ1-2
v_gene: TRBV6-1
d_gene: NA
CDR3nt: TGTGCCAGCCGAGAGTATGGAGTTTTTTACACCTTC
CDR3aa: CASREYGVFYTF

abundance: few
j_gene: TRBJ2-7
v_gene: TRBV25-1
d_gene: TRBD1
CDR3nt: TGTGCCAGCAGTGGGGGACAGTACTCCTACGAGCAGTACTTC
CDR3aa: CASSGGQYSYEQYF

abundance: many
j_gene: TRBJ2-1
v_gene: TRBV7-3
d_gene: TRBD2
CDR3nt: TGTGCCAGCAGCTTAAAGGGTGGGGCTAGCGGGACTTACAATGAGCAGTTCTTC
CDR3aa: CASSLKGGASGTYNEQFF

abundance: NA
j_gene: TRBJ1-2
v_gene: TRBV28
d_gene: NA
CDR3nt: TGTGCCAGCAGTATAACTAACTATGGCTACACCTTC
CDR3aa: CASSITNYGYTF

abundance: NA
j_gene: TRBJ2-1
v_gene: TRBV10-3
d_gene: NA
CDR3nt: TGTGCCATCAGTGTTAACCGAGTCAATGAGCAGTTCTTC
CDR3aa: CAISVNRVNEQFF

abundance: few
j_gene: TRBJ2-1
v_gene: TRBV6-5
d_gene: NA
CDR3nt: TGTGCCAGCAGTTACTCGCCCCGGCCTCGGGACAATGAGCAGTTCTTC
CDR3aa: CASSYSPRPRDNEQFF

abundance: many
j_gene: TRBJ2-4
v_gene: TRBV29-1
d_gene: TRBD1
CDR3nt: TGCAGCGTTGCCAGGGGCAGGGGGCGCGAAAACATTCAGTACTTC
CDR3aa: CSVARGRGRENIQYF